Following are 9 T cell receptor beta chains from one sample sequenced in a study of CD8 T cells in Susac syndrome. The RNA, about 0.5 to 1 ug, was put through reverse transcription using random hexamers. Via MiXCR, TCRdb re-called the immunoSEQ multiplex PCR reads, giving one row per CDR3 protein. The sample has 150,000 to 200,000 distinct CDR3 sequences; around 95% are singletons. Sequenced: CD4+ T cells from PBMCs. These receptors were taken from a human donor with multiple sclerosis.

The chain employs TRBV18 and TRBJ2-7, with D perhaps TRBD1 (6 bases). CDR1 and CDR2 from the germline V gene are KGHSH and LQKENI. The germline V and J ends were trimmed by 3 bases and 3 bases, with 15 bases remaining between them. This CDR3 is 15 amino acids long. Here the CDR3 DNA reads TGTGCCAGCTCACCCTACAGGGATCAGGTCTACGAGCAGTACTTC. Translation gives CASSPYRDQVYEQYF.

This clonotype has a single count. The DNA of the CDR3 is TGCAGTGCTAAACAGTCGAACACCGGGGAGCTGTTTTTT. Its translation is CSAKQSNTGELFF. The chain combines TRBV20-1 with TRBJ2-2; D is uncertain. Germline V CDR1 and CDR2: DFQATT, SNEGSKA (reference sequence). The CDR3 consists of 13 residues. V gave up 4 bases and J gave up 0 bases, with 6 bases separating them.

The V and J genes are TRBV30 and TRBJ1-1, with a tentative D call TRBD1 (5 bases). This CDR3 spans 14 amino acids. V lost 4 bases and J lost 5, with 17 bases in between. Germline CDR1 and CDR2: GTSNPN and SVGIG (reference sequence). Here the CDR3 reads CAWTLLQGRTEAFF. The CDR3 DNA sequence: TGTGCCTGGACTCTCCTGCAGGGCCGAACTGAAGCTTTCTTT.

The chain carries TRBV12-3 or TRBV12-4 and TRBJ1-1; no clear D gene. This CDR3 is 13 amino acids long. Deletions cut 6 bases from V and 3 bases from J, with 11 bases between. DNA of the CDR3: TGTGCCAGCAGCCGGCTCTGGGACACTGAAGCTTTCTTT. It yields the protein CASSRLWDTEAFF.

The chain couples TRBV6-5 to TRBJ2-5, with D possibly TRBD1 on 6 matching bases. V was pared by 4 bases and J by 1 base, with 13 bases between. Germline-derived CDR1 and CDR2 are MNHEY and SVGAGI. The CDR3 is 15 amino acids. The CDR3 bases are TGTGCCAGCAGTTTACAGGGCACACCCCAAGAGACCCAGTACTTC. Translated, it gives CASSLQGTPQETQYF.

The chain combines TRBV30 with TRBJ2-3; D ambiguous. The CDR3 is made up of 12 amino acids. Germline V gives CDR1 GTSNPN, CDR2 SVGIG (reference sequence). With 6 bases removed from V and 7 bases from J, the gap between germline ends came to 14 bases. The CDR3 sequence is CACAPATNTQYF. CDR3 in DNA: TGTGCCTGCGCCCCGGCTACGAATACGCAGTATTTT.

The chain links TRBV4-3 to TRBJ1-6, with D perhaps TRBD1 (5 bases). Germline V gives CDR1 LGHNA, CDR2 YSLEER. The CDR3 covers 14 residues. With 2 bases removed from V and 8 bases from J, the gap between germline ends came to 10 bases. The CDR3 loop reads CASSQLTGDSPLHF. CDR3 DNA: TGCGCCAGCAGCCAACTGACGGGGGATTCACCCCTCCACTTT.

The chain has TRBV12-3 or TRBV12-4 and TRBJ1-2; tentatively, D is TRBD1 (5 bases). The CDR3 has 14 residues. Trimming removed 5 bases at V and 7 bases at J, with 17 bases between. CDR3 bases: TGTGCCAGCAGTCCAGGGACCAAAACGGGTGGCTACACCTTC. Amino acid sequence: CASSPGTKTGGYTF.

This clonotype came up once. The chain recombines TRBV7-8 with TRBJ2-2; TRBD1 is a possible D gene (6 bases). The germline V gene encodes CDR1 SGHVS and CDR2 FQNEAQ. V was trimmed by 0 bases and J by 4 bases, leaving 6 bases between them. This CDR3 comprises 14 residues. The CDR3, as DNA: TGTGCCAGCAGCTTAGCAGGGGGCACCGGGGAGCTGTTTTTT. This encodes CASSLAGGTGELFF.